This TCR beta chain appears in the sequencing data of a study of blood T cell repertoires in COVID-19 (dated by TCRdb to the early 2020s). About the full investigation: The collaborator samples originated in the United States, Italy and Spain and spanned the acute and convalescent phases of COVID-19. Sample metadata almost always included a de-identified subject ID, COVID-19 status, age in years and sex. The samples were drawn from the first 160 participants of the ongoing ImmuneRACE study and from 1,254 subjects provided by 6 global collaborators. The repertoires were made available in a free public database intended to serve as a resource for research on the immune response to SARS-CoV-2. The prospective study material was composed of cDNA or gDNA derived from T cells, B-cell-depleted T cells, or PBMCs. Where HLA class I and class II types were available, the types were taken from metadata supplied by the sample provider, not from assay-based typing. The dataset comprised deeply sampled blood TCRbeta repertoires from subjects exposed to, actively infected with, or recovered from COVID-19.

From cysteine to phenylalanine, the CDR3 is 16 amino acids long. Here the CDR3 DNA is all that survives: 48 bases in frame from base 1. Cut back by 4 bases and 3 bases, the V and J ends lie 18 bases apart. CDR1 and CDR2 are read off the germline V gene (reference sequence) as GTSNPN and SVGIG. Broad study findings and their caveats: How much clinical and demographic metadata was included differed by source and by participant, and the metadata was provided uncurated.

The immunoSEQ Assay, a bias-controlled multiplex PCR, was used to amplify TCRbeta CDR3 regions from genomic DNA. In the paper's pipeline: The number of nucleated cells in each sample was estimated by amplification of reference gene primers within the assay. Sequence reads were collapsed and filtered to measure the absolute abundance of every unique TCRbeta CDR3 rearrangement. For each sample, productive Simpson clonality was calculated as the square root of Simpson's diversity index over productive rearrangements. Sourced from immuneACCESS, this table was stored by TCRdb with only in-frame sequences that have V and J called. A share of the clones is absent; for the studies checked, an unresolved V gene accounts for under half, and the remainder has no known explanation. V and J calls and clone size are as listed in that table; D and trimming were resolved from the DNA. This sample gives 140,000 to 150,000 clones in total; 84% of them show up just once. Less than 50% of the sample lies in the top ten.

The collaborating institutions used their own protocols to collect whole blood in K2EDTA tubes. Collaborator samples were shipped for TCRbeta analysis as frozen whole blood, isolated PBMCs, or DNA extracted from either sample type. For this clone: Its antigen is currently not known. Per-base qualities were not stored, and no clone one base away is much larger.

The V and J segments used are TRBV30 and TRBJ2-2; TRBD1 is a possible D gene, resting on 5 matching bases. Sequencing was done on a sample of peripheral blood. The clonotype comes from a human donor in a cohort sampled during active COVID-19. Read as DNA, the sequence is TGTGCCTGGATACCAAAGGGGCAGGGCTACACCGGGGAGCTGTTTTTT. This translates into CAWIPKGQGYTGELFF.